This T cell receptor (beta chain) was identified during a study of blood T cell repertoires in COVID-19. Study information: The samples span acute and convalescent COVID-19 from the United States, Italy and Spain. PBMCs, B-cell-depleted T cells, or T cells were the source of the cDNA or gDNA that made up the material.

Only one count was recorded for this clone. The CDR3 loop spans 14 amino acids. Germline assignment: CDR1 MDHEN and CDR2 SYDVKM. V gave up 8 bases and J gave up 2 bases, with 15 bases separating them. Here immunoSEQ multiplex PCR was the method, and the copy in TCRdb shows in-frame clones only, minus some. The table records hundreds of thousands of clones, 70% to 85% of them present only once. Specimen: peripheral blood. The chain recombines TRBV28 with TRBJ1-2; D may be TRBD1 (6 bases). The receptor comes from a woman of 80 years or more with active or convalescent COVID-19. CDR3 sequence reads: CASSTTGPNYGYTF. The CDR3 region has the DNA TGTGCCAGCTCCACAACAGGGCCCAACTATGGCTACACCTTC.